This T cell receptor (beta chain) was sequenced for a study of shared clonotypes between healthy human individuals. Study-wide results and limits: Clonotype sharing among donors, it was expected, would be affected by sequencing depth.

Germline V lookup: CDR1 MNHEY, CDR2 SVGAGI. V dropped 0 bases and J dropped 4 bases, with 15 bases sitting between them. The CDR3 runs 16 residues. The assay was immunoSEQ multiplex PCR, and TCRdb's table has in-frame clones only and misses some. Among a few million clones, 85% to 95% were seen once, and the ten largest hold under 0.45%. Splitting the CD4+ cells yielded a CD45RA+ naive subset and a CD45RA-negative memory subset. Comment on this clone: Its cognate antigen is unknown.

The sequenced sample was naive CD4+ T cells from PBMCs. Sample subset: CD45RA+ positively selected. J is TRBJ1-2 and V is TRBV6-5; possible D gene TRBD1, 5 bases. The clonotype was recovered from a man between 18 and 29 years old in good health. Some clones in this sample may be carry-over from other donors' samples. CDR3 sequence reads: CASSYSLLLGGYGYTF. The CDR3, as DNA: TGTGCCAGCAGTTACTCATTACTCCTGGGGGGCTATGGCTACACCTTC.